This T cell receptor (beta chain) is from a study of OX40 agonist ivuxolimab in advanced cancers. As for the study in general: The patients got ivuxolimab, which is an agonistic anti-OX40 (CD134) antibody. Three patients got partial responses; one had hepatocellular carcinoma and two had cutaneous melanoma. Study-level points and caveats: Clonal expansion was among the lowest in partial responders at 0.1-3.0 mg/kg, especially CD8+.

After removal of 5 bases from V and 4 bases from J, the junction contained 7 bases not matched to a gene. Germline V gives CDR1 MNHNY, CDR2 SVGAGI (reference sequence). The CDR3 runs 16 residues. Libraries were prepared by immunoSEQ multiplex PCR; TCRdb keeps only in-frame clonotypes and omits some of them. The sample carries over 90,000 clones, 86% recorded once. Comment on this clone: Its antigen remains unidentified.

This TCR was sampled from an adult with an advanced solid tumor such as melanoma, head and neck, liver or kidney cancer. Sequenced material: CD4+ or CD8+ T cells sorted from blood, taken in a trial of the OX40 agonist ivuxolimab. The chain uses TRBV6-6 and TRBJ2-7, with 14 bases lining up with TRBD2. CDR3: CASSPPGTSGSYEQYF. In DNA form, the CDR3 reads TGTGCCAGCAGTCCCCCCGGGACTAGCGGGAGTTACGAGCAGTACTTC.